This note documents a single T cell receptor beta chain sequence. Its antigen is undetermined. The data were produced by immunoSEQ multiplex PCR, yet TCRdb's version contains in-frame clones alone and is incomplete. The table lists about 600,000 clones, about 96% of them singletons. The CDR3 consists of 15 residues. With 6 bases removed from V and 2 bases from J, the gap between germline ends came to 14 bases. Germline V CDR1 and CDR2: MGHRA, YSYEKL. This entry is derived from a study of shared clonotypes between healthy human individuals. Overall study findings and caveats: It was only blood that was sampled, and tissue repertoires likely differ. Donors were few, which limited the genetic and exposure-history diversity represented. It was observed that 5% to 6.5% of naive CD4 clonotypes were shared across a few donors.

This receptor was identified in a woman in her 30s in good health. The material sequenced was naive CD4+ T cells sorted from blood. Subset reported: CD45RA+ positively selected. The chain has TRBV4-1 and TRBJ2-4; TRBD2 might be the D (6 bases). The CDR3 region has the DNA TGCGCCAGCAGTGAAACTAGCAAGTCCAAAAACATTCAGTACTTC. The encoded protein is CASSETSKSKNIQYF.